These 23 T cell receptor beta chains came from one sample sequenced in a study of T-cell memory formation after mild COVID-19. Each CDR3 protein gets one entry after TCRdb re-called the 5' RACE reads with MiXCR. The sample records around 310,000 distinct CDR3 sequences, 15% being singletons. Material: PBMCs or a T cell subset sorted from them (not recorded which). These receptors all stem from a young man who had mild COVID-19 (a few samples of this study predate the infection). Cell type and time point are not known.

This clonotype was found many times. The junction departs from germline at one end; a sequencing error may be responsible. The chain links TRBV5-1 to TRBJ2-3; D unclear. Germline CDR1 reads SGHRS; CDR2 reads YFSETQ. The CDR3 length is 12 residues. Here the CDR3 DNA reads TGTGCCAGCAGTGCCAGCACAGATACGCAGTATTTT. It specifies CASSASTDTQYF.

This clonotype occurred a few times. This sequence joins TRBV7-2 and TRBJ2-7; D gene uncertain. The V end lost 5 bases, the J end lost 3 bases, and 11 bases lay between the germline ends. This CDR3 has 13 amino acids. Germline lookup yields CDR1 SGHTA and CDR2 FQGNSA. This CDR3 is CASSRLRDYEQYV. For the CDR3, the DNA is TGTGCCAGCAGCCGCTTGAGAGACTACGAGCAGTACGTC.

This clonotype was detected only a few times. The chain is built from TRBV28 and TRBJ2-7; D unresolved. The germline V gene has CDR1 MDHEN and CDR2 SYDVKM. Trimming removed 2 bases at V and 12 bases at J, with 20 bases between. The CDR3 contains 14 residues. CDR3 bases: TGTGCCAGCAGTTTACGACTGCGACTGGGGTCGTTGTACGTC. This codes for CASSLRLRLGSLYV.

This clonotype was seen more than once but under ten times. This chain connects TRBV2 to TRBJ1-1, with D unresolved. Germline values: CDR1 SNHLY, CDR2 FYNNEI. The ends were cut back, 6 bases at V and 6 bases at J, with 20 bases in the middle. The CDR3 loop spans 15 amino acids. In nucleotides, the CDR3 is TGTGCCAGCAGCCGGACGGCGGAGATAGGGCCTGAAGCTTTCTTT. This codes for CASSRTAEIGPEAFF.

The chain couples TRBV5-1 to TRBJ1-2; TRBD1 matches 9 bases. CDR3 length equals 15 residues. With V trimmed by 7 bases and J by 7 bases, 14 bases remained unmatched. The germline gives CDR1 SGHRS, CDR2 YFSETQ. Here the CDR3 DNA reads TGCGCCAGCGAACCAGGGACAGGGAGGAAGGTTGGCTACACCTTC. It translates to CASEPGTGRKVGYTF.

This clonotype was observed a handful of times. V is TRBV29-1 and J is TRBJ2-5, with D perhaps given as TRBD1 or TRBD2 (6 bases each). This CDR3 has 12 residues. V was clipped by 6 bases and J by 3 bases, with 11 bases between them. CDR1 SQVTM and CDR2 ANQGSEA come from the germline V gene. The CDR3 spells CSVGGREETQYF. CDR3 nucleotides: TGCAGCGTGGGGGGCAGGGAAGAGACCCAGTACTTC.

This clonotype was found a few times. V and J are TRBV5-6 and TRBJ2-5, with D possibly being TRBD1 (6 bases). Trimming shortened V by 0 bases and J by 4 bases, and 13 bases separated the two germline ends. Per germline, CDR1 SGHDT and CDR2 YYEEEE. The CDR3 runs 15 residues. The DNA of the CDR3 is TGTGCCAGCAGCTTGGCAATCAGGGGCCCAGAGACCCAGTACTTC. The encoded protein is CASSLAIRGPETQYF.

The chain couples TRBV4-3 to TRBJ1-1; D remains ambiguous. CDR3 length: 13 residues. The germline CDR1 and CDR2 sequences are LGHNA and YSLEER. Trimming shortened V by 0 bases and J by 11 bases, and 13 bases separated the two germline ends. CDR3 DNA: TGCGCCAGCAGCCAAGATCGACCGGATTTTGCTTTCTTT. This sequence encodes CASSQDRPDFAFF.

This clonotype was seen just once. J is TRBJ2-1 and V is TRBV6-2 or TRBV6-3; TRBD2 agrees at 10 bases. The CDR3 consists of 16 residues. Trimming at V came to 6 bases and at J to 7 bases, leaving 12 bases not matched to a gene. The germline V gene has CDR1 MNHEY and CDR2 SVGEGT. CDR3 loop: CASSPSSGGLLNEQFF. CDR3 nucleotide sequence: TGTGCCAGCAGCCCCTCTAGCGGGGGACTCCTAAATGAGCAGTTCTTC.

CDR3 DNA sequence: TGCGCCAGCAGCCGGTCTCGGGACCACGAAGCTTTCTTT. The encoded protein is CASSRSRDHEAFF. This sequence joins TRBV4-1 and TRBJ1-1; D perhaps matches TRBD1 (5 bases). Trimming left V 4 bases short and J 8 bases short, with 14 bases between. This CDR3 region has 13 residues. Per the germline V gene, CDR1 is MGHRA and CDR2 is YSYEKL.

This clonotype was counted many times. J is TRBJ1-6 and V is TRBV5-1, with no clear D. The CDR3 length is 15 residues. Germline values: CDR1 SGHRS, CDR2 YFSETQ. V lost 1 base to trimming and J lost 5 bases, with 10 bases between them. The CDR3, as DNA: TGCGCCAGCAGCTTGTCGGCAGTAAATAATTCACCCCTCCACTTT. It translates to CASSLSAVNNSPLHF.

The chain joins TRBV9 to TRBJ2-5; 9 bases fit TRBD2. Trimming took 0 bases from V and 5 from J; bases not matched to a gene: 8. This CDR3 is 16 amino acids long. CDR1 and CDR2 (germline): SGDLS, YYNGEE. The chain's CDR3 is CASSVEERGAWETQYF. DNA for the CDR3: TGTGCCAGCAGCGTAGAAGAGCGGGGGGCTTGGGAGACCCAGTACTTC.

The CDR3 sequence is CASSLGTRLTDTQYF. The CDR3 DNA follows: TGTGCCAGCAGCTTAGGGACTAGACTCACAGATACGCAGTATTTT. This chain joins TRBV7-8 and TRBJ2-3; 7 bases are shared with TRBD2. Trimming took 1 base from V and 2 from J; bases not matched to a gene: 3. This CDR3 region has 15 residues. Germline CDR1 is SGHVS and CDR2 is FQNEAQ.

There are a few counts of this clonotype. The V call is TRBV4-1, the J call TRBJ1-1, with 7 bases aligning to TRBD1. V was pared by 2 bases and J by 5 bases, with 8 bases of the junction left unmatched. CDR3 length equals 15 residues. CDR1 MGHRA and CDR2 YSYEKL come from the germline V gene. The CDR3 region is CASSQPRQGSTEAFF. The CDR3 nucleotides are TGCGCCAGCAGCCAACCCCGACAGGGAAGTACTGAAGCTTTCTTT.

This clonotype was recorded a few times. The rearrangement joins TRBV7-2 to TRBJ2-5; no firm D call. With 2 bases removed from V and 5 bases from J, the gap between germline ends came to 9 bases. CDR1 and CDR2 from the germline V gene are SGHTA and FQGNSA. The CDR3 consists of 13 residues. As DNA, the CDR3 is TGTGCCAGCAGCTTACACAGAGAGGAGACCCAGTACTTC. Its protein is CASSLHREETQYF.

This clonotype appeared a few times. V is TRBV18 and J is TRBJ1-6; 9 bases line up with TRBD1. This CDR3 has 17 residues. The germline CDR1 and CDR2 sequences are KGHSH and LQKENI. With 2 bases clipped from V and 7 bases from J, the junction kept 9 bases outside the gene matches. The CDR3 DNA reads TGTGCCAGCTCACCAATGACTACCGGACAGGGGAATTCACCCCTCCACTTT. Amino acid sequence: CASSPMTTGQGNSPLHF.

The CDR3 spells CASSPKITPGQVGVQFF. CDR3 in DNA: TGTGCCAGCAGCCCTAAGATCACACCGGGACAGGTTGGTGTGCAGTTCTTC. The V and J genes are TRBV7-9 and TRBJ2-1, with 8 bases lining up with TRBD1. Germline lookup yields CDR1 SEHNR and CDR2 FQNEAQ (reference sequence). The CDR3 is 17 amino acids. V gave up 5 bases and J gave up 12 bases; unmatched junction bases: 21.

The chain joins TRBV20-1 to TRBJ2-4; D unclear. The CDR3 extends over 13 amino acids. The ends were cut back, 3 bases at V and 0 bases at J, with 6 bases in the middle. Germline lookup yields CDR1 DFQATT and CDR2 SNEGSKA (reference sequence). The DNA of the CDR3 is TGCAGTGCTAGCCTACTAGCCAAAAACATTCAGTACTTC. Protein sequence: CSASLLAKNIQYF.

This clonotype has more than one count but fewer than ten. The rearrangement uses TRBV4-1 and TRBJ2-2; TRBD2 matches at 8 bases. The CDR3 has 16 amino acids. CDR1 is MGHRA, CDR2 YSYEKL, per germline. V lost 1 base to trimming and J lost 4 bases; unmatched junction nucleotides: 5. In nucleotides, the CDR3 is TGCGCCAGCAGCCAAGTCGGGGGGGACGTCACCGGGGAGCTGTTTTTT. Translating it yields CASSQVGGDVTGELFF.

This clonotype turned up a few times. This chain connects TRBV5-1 to TRBJ2-2; 16 positions agree with TRBD2. Trimming cost V 3 bases and J 10 bases; bases outside gene matches: 12. The CDR3 has 18 amino acids. Germline-derived CDR1 and CDR2 are SGHRS and YFSETQ. CDR3 DNA sequence: TGCGCCAGCAGCTACCAACCGGGACTAGCGGGGGGGCCCGTGGAGCTGTTTTTT. It yields the protein CASSYQPGLAGGPVELFF.

The chain joins TRBV6-5 to TRBJ2-3; 9 bases are shared with TRBD2. Losses at the gene ends were 0 bases for V and 1 base for J; bases not matched to a gene: 2. The CDR3 runs to 16 residues. Germline CDR1 is MNHEY and CDR2 is SVGAGI. The CDR3 DNA follows: TGTGCCAGCAGTTACTCGAAGCGGGGGGGCACAGATACGCAGTATTTT. As protein: CASSYSKRGGTDTQYF.

This clonotype was counted many times. The rearrangement links TRBV20-1 to TRBJ2-3, with unresolved D. CDR3 length equals 15 residues. Germline loops: CDR1 DFQATT, CDR2 SNEGSKA (reference sequence). Trimming stripped 2 bases from V and 2 bases from J, with 14 bases between. The CDR3 loop reads CSARSRTSNTDTQYF. The DNA for the CDR3 is TGCAGTGCTAGATCGCGGACCTCGAACACAGATACGCAGTATTTT.

This clonotype was detected a few times. V gene TRBV6-6 combines with J gene TRBJ2-7, with 9 positions matching TRBD1. Trimming removed 5 bases from V and 6 bases from J; junction bases left unmatched: 5. Germline V lookup: CDR1 MNHNY, CDR2 SVGAGI (reference sequence). The CDR3 spans 13 residues. This CDR3 is CASSRDRASEQYV. DNA for the CDR3: TGTGCCAGCAGTCGGGACAGGGCTTCCGAGCAGTACGTC.